The sample holds many counts of the clone carrying this T cell receptor beta chain. PCR was performed a second time for about 7 to 12 cycles using a sample-barcoded 5' primer and a J-beta primer mix. TCRdb redid the calling of the 5' RACE reads with MiXCR, one entry per CDR3 protein. The profile shows around 800,000 distinct CDR3 sequences, roughly 25% of them singletons. The data derive from a study of blood T cells in healthy people across ages. J lost 8 bases, V lost 5 bases, and 7 bases had no gene match. The CDR3 is made up of 13 amino acids. CDR1 is MNHEY, CDR2 SVGAGI, per germline. These data were also filed under a second study, of T cells of mothers and their children.

This TCR derives from a boy under 18 in good health. The sequenced sample consisted of blood. This rearrangement joins TRBV6-5 to TRBJ1-2, with 8 bases fitting TRBD1. CDR3 nucleotides: TGTGCCAGCAGTCGTGGGACAGGAGGAGGCTACACCTTC. Protein: CASSRGTGGGYTF.